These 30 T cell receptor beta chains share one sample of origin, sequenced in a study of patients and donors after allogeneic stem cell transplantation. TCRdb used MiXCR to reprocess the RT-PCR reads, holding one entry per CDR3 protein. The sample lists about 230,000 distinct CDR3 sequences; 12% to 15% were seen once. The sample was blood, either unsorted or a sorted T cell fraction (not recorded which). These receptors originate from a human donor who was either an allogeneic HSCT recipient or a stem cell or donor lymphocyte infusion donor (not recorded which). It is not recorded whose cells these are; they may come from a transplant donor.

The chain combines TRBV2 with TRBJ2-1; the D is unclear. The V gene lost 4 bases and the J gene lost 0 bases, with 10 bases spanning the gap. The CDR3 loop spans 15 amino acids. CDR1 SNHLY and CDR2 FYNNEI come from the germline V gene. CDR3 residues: CASSGTTSSYNEQFF. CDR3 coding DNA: TGTGCCAGCAGTGGGACGACGAGCTCCTACAATGAGCAGTTCTTC.

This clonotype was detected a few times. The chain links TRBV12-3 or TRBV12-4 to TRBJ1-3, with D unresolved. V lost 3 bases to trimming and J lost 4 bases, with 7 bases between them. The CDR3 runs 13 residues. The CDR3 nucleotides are TGTGCCAGCAGTTTCGACGGGGGAAACACCATATATTTT. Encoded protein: CASSFDGGNTIYF.

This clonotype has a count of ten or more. The CDR3 coding sequence is TGCAGTGCTGAAGCTTCAACGTCGGGTCAGCCCCAGCATTTT. It specifies CSAEASTSGQPQHF. The chain has TRBV20-1 and TRBJ1-5; no reliable D call. Trimming took off 5 bases at V and 6 bases at J, with 17 bases between the two ends. CDR3 length: 14 residues. Germline loops: CDR1 DFQATT, CDR2 SNEGSKA (reference sequence).

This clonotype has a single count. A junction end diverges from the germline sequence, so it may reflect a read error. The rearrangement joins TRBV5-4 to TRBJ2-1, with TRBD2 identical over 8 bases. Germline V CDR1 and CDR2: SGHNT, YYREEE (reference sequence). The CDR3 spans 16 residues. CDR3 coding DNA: TGTGCCAGCAGCTCCCCCGGGAGGGCCACCTACGATGAGCAGTTCTTC. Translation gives CASSSPGRATYDEQFF.

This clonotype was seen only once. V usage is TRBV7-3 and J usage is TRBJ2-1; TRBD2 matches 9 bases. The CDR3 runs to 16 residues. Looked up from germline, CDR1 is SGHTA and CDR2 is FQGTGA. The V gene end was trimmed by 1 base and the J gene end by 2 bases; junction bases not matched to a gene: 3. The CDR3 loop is CASSLMASGTYNEQFF. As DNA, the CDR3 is TGTGCCAGCAGCTTAATGGCTAGCGGGACCTACAATGAGCAGTTCTTC.

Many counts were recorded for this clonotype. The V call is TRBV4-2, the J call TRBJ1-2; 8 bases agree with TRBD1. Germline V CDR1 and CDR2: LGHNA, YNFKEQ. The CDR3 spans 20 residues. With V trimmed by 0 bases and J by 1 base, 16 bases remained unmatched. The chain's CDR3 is CASSQDLTGGQAIINYGYTF. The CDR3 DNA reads TGTGCCAGCAGCCAAGATCTTACTGGGGGACAGGCGATTATTAACTATGGCTACACCTTC.

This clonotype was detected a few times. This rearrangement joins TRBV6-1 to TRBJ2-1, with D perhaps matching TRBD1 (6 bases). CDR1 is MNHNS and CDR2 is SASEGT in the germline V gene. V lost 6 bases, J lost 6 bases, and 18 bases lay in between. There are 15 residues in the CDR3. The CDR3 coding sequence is TGTGCCAGCAGACTTACAGGGTGGGGAAGCAATGAGCAGTTCTTC. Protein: CASRLTGWGSNEQFF.

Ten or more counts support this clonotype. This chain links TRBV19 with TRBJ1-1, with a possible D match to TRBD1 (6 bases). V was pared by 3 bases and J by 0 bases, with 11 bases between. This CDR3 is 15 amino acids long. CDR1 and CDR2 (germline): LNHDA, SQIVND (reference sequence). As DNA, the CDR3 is TGTGCCAGTAGTATCCAGGGGACAATGAACACTGAAGCTTTCTTT. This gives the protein CASSIQGTMNTEAFF.

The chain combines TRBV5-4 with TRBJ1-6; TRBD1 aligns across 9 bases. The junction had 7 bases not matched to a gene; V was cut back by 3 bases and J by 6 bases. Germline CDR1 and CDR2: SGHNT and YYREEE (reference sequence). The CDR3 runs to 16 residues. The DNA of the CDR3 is TGTGCCAGCAGCTCCGCCGGACAGGGGATTAATTCACCCCTCCACTTT. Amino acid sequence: CASSSAGQGINSPLHF.

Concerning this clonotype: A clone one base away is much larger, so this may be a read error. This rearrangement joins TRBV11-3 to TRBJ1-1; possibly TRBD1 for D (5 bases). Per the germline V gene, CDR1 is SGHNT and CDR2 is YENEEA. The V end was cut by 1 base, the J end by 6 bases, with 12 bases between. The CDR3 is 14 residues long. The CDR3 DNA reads TGTGCCAGCAGCTTAGCCGGGCAGGGCGCTGAAGCTTTCTTT. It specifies CASSLAGQGAEAFF.

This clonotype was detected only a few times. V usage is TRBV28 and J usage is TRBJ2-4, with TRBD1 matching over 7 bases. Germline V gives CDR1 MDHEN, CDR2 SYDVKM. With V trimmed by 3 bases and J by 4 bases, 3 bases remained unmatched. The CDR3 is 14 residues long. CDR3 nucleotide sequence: TGTGCCAGCAGTTTTGGACAGGAGAAAAACATTCAGTACTTC. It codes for CASSFGQEKNIQYF. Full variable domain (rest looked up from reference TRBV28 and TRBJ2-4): DVKVTQSSRYLVKRTGEKVFLECVQDMDHENMFWYRQDPGLGLRLIYFSYDVKMKEKGDIPEGYSVSREKKERFSLILESASTNQTSMYLCASSFGQEKNIQYFGAGTRLSVL.

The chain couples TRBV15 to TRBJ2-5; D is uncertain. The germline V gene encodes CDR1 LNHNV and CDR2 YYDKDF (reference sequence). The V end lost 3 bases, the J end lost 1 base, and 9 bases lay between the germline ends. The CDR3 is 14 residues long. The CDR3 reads CATSSPNFQETQYF. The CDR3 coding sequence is TGTGCCACCAGCAGCCCCAATTTCCAAGAGACCCAGTACTTC.

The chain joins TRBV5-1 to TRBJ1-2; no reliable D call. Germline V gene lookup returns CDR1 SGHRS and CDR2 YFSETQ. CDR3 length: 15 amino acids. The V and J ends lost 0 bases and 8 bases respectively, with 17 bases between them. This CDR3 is CASSLAGGPIWGYTF. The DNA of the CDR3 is TGCGCCAGCAGCTTGGCCGGCGGGCCCATATGGGGCTACACCTTC.

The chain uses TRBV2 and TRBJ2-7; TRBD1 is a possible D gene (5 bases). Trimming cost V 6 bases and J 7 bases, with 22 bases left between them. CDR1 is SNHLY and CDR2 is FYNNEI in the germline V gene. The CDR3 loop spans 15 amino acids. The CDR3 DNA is TGTGCCAGCAGGCCCTCAGTTGGGGCAATCGGGGAGCAGTACTTC. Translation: CASRPSVGAIGEQYF.

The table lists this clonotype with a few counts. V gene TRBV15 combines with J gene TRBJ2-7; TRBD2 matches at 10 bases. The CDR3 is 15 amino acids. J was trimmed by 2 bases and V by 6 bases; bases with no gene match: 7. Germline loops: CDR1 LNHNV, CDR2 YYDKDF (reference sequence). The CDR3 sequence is CATSQTSGGAYEQYF. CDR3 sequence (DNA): TGTGCCACCAGTCAAACGAGCGGGGGGGCCTACGAGCAGTACTTC.

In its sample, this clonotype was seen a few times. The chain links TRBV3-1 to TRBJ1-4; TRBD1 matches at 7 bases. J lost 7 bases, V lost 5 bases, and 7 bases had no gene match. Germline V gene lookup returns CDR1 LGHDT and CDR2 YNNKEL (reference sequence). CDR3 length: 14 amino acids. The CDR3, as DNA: TGTGCCAGCAGCAGCTCCGACAGGGCTGAAAAACTGTTTTTT. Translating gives CASSSSDRAEKLFF.

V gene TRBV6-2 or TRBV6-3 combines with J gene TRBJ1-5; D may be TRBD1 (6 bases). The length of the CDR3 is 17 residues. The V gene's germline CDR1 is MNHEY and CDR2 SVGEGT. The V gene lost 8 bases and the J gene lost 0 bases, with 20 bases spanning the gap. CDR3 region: CASGEQGPMNSNQPQHF. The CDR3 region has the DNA TGTGCCAGCGGCGAACAGGGTCCGATGAATAGCAATCAGCCCCAGCATTTT.

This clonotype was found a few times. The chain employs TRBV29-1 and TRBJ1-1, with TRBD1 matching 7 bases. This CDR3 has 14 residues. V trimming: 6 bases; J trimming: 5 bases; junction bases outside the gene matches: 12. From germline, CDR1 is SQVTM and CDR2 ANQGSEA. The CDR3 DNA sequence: TGCAGCGTAGCAGGAGGGGGCGAATCGACTGAAGCTTTCTTT. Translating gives CSVAGGGESTEAFF.

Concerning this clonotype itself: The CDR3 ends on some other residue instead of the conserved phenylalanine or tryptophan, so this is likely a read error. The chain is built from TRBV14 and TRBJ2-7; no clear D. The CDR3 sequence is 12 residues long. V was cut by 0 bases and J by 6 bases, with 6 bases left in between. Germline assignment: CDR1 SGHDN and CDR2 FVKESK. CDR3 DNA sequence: TGTGCCAGCAGCCAAGATTTCGGCGAGCAGTACATC. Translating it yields CASSQDFGEQYI.

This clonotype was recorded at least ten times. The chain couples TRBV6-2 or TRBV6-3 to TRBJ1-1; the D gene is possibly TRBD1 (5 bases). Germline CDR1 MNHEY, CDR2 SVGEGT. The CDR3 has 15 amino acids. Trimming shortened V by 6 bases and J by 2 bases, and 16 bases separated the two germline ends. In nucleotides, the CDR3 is TGTGCCAGCAGCCCGGCCGGGACGGCTAACACTGAAGCTTTCTTT. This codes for CASSPAGTANTEAFF.

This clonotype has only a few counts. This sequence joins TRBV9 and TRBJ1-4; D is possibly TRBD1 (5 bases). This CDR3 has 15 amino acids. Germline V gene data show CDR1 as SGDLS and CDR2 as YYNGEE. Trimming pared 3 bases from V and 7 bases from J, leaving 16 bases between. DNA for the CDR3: TGTGCCAGCAGCGCCGGGACGAAGCGGGGTGAAAAACTGTTTTTT. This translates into CASSAGTKRGEKLFF.

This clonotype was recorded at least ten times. For the CDR3, the DNA is TGTGCCAGCAGCCCCATCGAAACTAACTATGGCTACACCTTC. Its translation: CASSPIETNYGYTF. J is TRBJ1-2 and V is TRBV5-4; D gene ambiguous. This CDR3 has 14 amino acids. Germline loops: CDR1 SGHNT, CDR2 YYREEE (reference sequence). V dropped 4 bases and J dropped 0 bases, with 10 bases sitting between them.

Here the CDR3 DNA reads TGTGCCTGGAGCACGGGACAAGGCAAAAACATTCAGTACTTC. This translates into CAWSTGQGKNIQYF. V gene TRBV30 combines with J gene TRBJ2-4; weak D call: TRBD1 (6 bases). The CDR3 runs 14 residues. Germline V lookup: CDR1 GTSNPN, CDR2 SVGIG (reference sequence). The V gene lost 3 bases and the J gene lost 3 bases, with 12 bases spanning the gap.

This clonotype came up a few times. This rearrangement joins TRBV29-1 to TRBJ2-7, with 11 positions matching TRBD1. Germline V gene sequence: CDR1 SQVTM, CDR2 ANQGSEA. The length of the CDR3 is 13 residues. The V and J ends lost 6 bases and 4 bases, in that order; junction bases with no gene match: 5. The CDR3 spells CSVTRDRGYEQYF. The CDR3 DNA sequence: TGCAGCGTCACACGGGACAGGGGGTACGAGCAGTACTTC.

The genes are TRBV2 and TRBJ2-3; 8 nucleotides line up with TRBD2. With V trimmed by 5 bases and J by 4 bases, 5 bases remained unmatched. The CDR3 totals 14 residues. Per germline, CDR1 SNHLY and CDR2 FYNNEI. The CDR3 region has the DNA TGTGCCAGCAGTCGGGGGGGGGCGCCAGATACGCAGTATTTT. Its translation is CASSRGGAPDTQYF.

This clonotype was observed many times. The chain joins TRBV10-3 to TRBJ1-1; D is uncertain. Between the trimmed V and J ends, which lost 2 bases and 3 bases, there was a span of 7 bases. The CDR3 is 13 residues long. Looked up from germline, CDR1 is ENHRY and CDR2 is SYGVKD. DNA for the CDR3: TGTGCCATCAGTGAGCCTAGGGACACTGAAGCTTTCTTT. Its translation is CAISEPRDTEAFF.

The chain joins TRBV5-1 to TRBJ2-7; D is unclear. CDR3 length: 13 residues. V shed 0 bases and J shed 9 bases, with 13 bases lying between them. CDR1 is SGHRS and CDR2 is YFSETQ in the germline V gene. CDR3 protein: CASSLELGVGQYF. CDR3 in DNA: TGCGCCAGCAGCTTGGAATTAGGCGTGGGGCAGTACTTC.

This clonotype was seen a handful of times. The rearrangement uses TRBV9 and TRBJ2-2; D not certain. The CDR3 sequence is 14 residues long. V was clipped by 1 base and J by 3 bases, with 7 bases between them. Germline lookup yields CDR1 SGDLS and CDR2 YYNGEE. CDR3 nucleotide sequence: TGTGCCAGCAGCGTATTGGGGTACACCGGGGAGCTGTTTTTT. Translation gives CASSVLGYTGELFF.

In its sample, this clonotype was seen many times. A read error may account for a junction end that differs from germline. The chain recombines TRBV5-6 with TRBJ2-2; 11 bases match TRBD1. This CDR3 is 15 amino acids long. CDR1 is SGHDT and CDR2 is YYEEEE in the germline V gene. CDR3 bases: TGTGCCAGCGGCTTGGGACAGGGGGACACCGGGGAGCTGTTTTTT. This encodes CASGLGQGDTGELFF. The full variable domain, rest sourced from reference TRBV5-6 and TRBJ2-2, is DAGVTQSPTHLIKTRGQQVTLRCSPKSGHDTVSWYQQALGQGPQFIFQYYEEEERQRGNFPDRFSGHQFPNYSSELNVNALLLGDSALYLCASGLGQGDTGELFFGEGSRLTVL.

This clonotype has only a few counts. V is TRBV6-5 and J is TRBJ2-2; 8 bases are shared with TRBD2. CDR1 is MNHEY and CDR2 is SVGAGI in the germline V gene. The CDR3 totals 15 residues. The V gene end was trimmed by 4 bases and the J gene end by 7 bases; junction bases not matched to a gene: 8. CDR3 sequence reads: CASSSSGGISGELFF. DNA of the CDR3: TGTGCCAGCAGTTCCTCGGGGGGGATCAGCGGGGAGCTGTTTTTT.